What follows is one TCR beta chain and its context. The antigen is not known. An end of the junction differs from the germline gene, which may be a read error. The data originate from a study of shared clonotypes between healthy human individuals. Looking at the study overall: Three plates were used per donor for CD4 naive, three for CD4 memory, two for CD8 naive and one for CD8 memory. Study results and caveats: A few donors showed sharing of about 4.7% of naive CD4 clonotypes. Relative to their counterparts shared across all four donors, non-shared clonotypes exhibited diminished generation probabilities.

TCRdb keeps only in-frame clones here, not all; method: immunoSEQ multiplex PCR. The sample shows hundreds of thousands of clones, around four fifths of them seen only once. CDR1 and CDR2 (germline): GTSNPN, SVGIG (reference sequence). The CDR3 extends over 12 amino acids. Sequencing input: memory CD4+ T cells sorted from blood. Subset meaning: CD45RA-negative fraction. The sequence was collected from a woman aged 25 to 39 in good health. The J gene is TRBJ2-7, the V gene TRBV30; the match to TRBD2 covers 11 bases. The CDR3 DNA is TGTGCCTGGAGTCTCACTAGCGGGAGTATCAACTTC. It specifies CAWSLTSGSINF.